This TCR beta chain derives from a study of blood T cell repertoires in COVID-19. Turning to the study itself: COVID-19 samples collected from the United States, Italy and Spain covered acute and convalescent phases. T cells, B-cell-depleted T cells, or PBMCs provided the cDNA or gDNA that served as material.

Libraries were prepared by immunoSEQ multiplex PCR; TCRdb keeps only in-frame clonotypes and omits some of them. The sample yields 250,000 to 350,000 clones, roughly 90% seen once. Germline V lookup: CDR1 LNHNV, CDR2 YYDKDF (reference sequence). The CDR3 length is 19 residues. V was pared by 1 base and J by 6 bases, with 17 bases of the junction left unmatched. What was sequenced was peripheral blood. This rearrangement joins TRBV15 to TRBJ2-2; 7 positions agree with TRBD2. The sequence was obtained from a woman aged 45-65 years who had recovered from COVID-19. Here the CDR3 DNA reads TGTGCCACCAGCAGAGGACCCGGGGGGTGGGTCGGGGATGCCGGGGAGCTGTTTTTT. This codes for CATSRGPGGWVGDAGELFF.